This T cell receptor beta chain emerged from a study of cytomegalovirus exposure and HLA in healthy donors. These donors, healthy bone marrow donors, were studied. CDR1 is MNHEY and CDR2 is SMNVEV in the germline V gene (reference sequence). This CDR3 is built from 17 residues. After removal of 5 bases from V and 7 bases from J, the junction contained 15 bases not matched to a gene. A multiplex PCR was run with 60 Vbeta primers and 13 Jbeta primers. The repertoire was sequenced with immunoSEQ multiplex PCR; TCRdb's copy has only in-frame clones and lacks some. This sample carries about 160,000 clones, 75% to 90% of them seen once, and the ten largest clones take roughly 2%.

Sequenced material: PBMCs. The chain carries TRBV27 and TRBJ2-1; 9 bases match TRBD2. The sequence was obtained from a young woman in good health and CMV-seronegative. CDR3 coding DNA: TGTGCCAGCAGTCCCCTCCTCTCGCGGGAGGGCAGGAATGAGCAGTTCTTC. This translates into CASSPLLSREGRNEQFF.